These 13 T cell receptor beta chains were sequenced from one sample in a study of blood T cell repertoires in COVID-19. The assay was immunoSEQ multiplex PCR, and TCRdb's table has in-frame clones only and misses some. The data show more than 250,000 clones, about 92% seen once. Sequences were obtained from PBMCs or T cells enriched from blood (not recorded which). All receptors derive from a woman aged 25 to 39 who had recovered from COVID-19.

V gene TRBV9 combines with J gene TRBJ2-5; no clear D gene. Germline CDR1 SGDLS, CDR2 YYNGEE. V lost 0 bases and J 5 bases, leaving 11 bases between the germline ends. The CDR3 contains 14 residues. The CDR3 loop is CASSVAGTRETQYF. The CDR3 region has the DNA TGTGCCAGCAGCGTAGCTGGTACCCGGGAGACCCAGTACTTC.

The rearrangement uses TRBV9 and TRBJ2-7; weak D call: TRBD2 (6 bases). This CDR3 has 16 residues. CDR1 is SGDLS, CDR2 YYNGEE, per germline. V was pared by 0 bases and J by 7 bases, with 20 bases between. CDR3 amino acids: CASSVGGVGRGGEQYF. As DNA, the CDR3 is TGTGCCAGCAGCGTAGGTGGAGTCGGACGGGGAGGAGAGCAGTACTTC.

The sample holds one count of this clone. The genes are TRBV3-1 (or the pseudogene TRBV3-2) and TRBJ1-6; D possibly corresponds to TRBD1 (6 bases). There are 14 residues in the CDR3. Germline V gene data show CDR1 as LGHDT and CDR2 as YNNKEL (reference sequence). Between the trimmed V and J ends, which lost 2 bases and 7 bases, there was a span of 9 bases. This chain's CDR3 is CASSQYRDNSPLHF. The CDR3, as DNA: TGTGCCAGCAGCCAATACAGGGACAATTCACCCCTCCACTTT.

This clone was detected once. In DNA form, the CDR3 reads TGTGCCAGCAGCACGGGGAAAGAGCAGTACTTC. This gives the protein CASSTGKEQYF. The J gene is TRBJ2-7, the V gene TRBV6-6, with TRBD2 as a possible D gene (5 bases). V lost 6 bases and J 7 bases, leaving 10 bases between the germline ends. CDR3 length equals 11 residues. Germline CDR1 MNHNY, CDR2 SVGAGI (reference sequence).

The rearrangement links TRBV2 to TRBJ1-2, with 12 bases matching TRBD1. Germline CDR1 reads SNHLY; CDR2 reads FYNNEI. V trimming: 5 bases; J trimming: 5 bases; junction bases outside the gene matches: 6. This CDR3 has 15 residues. The CDR3 DNA reads as TGTGCCAGCAGTACTGGGACAGGGGGCATTTATGGCTACACCTTC. It specifies CASSTGTGGIYGYTF.

The chain employs TRBV3-1 (or the pseudogene TRBV3-2) and TRBJ2-7, with D possibly matching TRBD1 (7 bases). Germline V gene data show CDR1 as LGHDT and CDR2 as YNNKEL (reference sequence). This CDR3 is 15 amino acids long. The V end was cut by 2 bases, the J end by 2 bases, with 13 bases between. The CDR3 sequence is CASSQPRGEPYEQYF. CDR3 DNA: TGTGCCAGCAGCCAACCCAGGGGGGAACCCTACGAGCAGTACTTC.

In its sample, this clone was seen once. This rearrangement joins TRBV2 to TRBJ1-5, with D perhaps TRBD1 (6 bases). Germline V gives CDR1 SNHLY, CDR2 FYNNEI. The CDR3 contains 14 residues. The V end was cut by 4 bases, the J end by 5 bases, with 12 bases between. The CDR3, as DNA: TGTGCCAGCAGTGCGGCGGACAGCTATCAGCCCCAGCATTTT. Translated: CASSAADSYQPQHF.

V and J are TRBV7-8 and TRBJ1-1, with a weak D call TRBD1 (6 bases). This CDR3 contains 13 residues. Germline CDR1 SGHVS, CDR2 FQNEAQ. The V and J ends lost 1 base and 9 bases respectively, with 12 bases between them. CDR3 protein: CASSLDTGLKAFF. In nucleotides, the CDR3 is TGTGCCAGCAGCTTAGACACAGGGTTAAAAGCTTTCTTT. The full variable domain, completed using reference TRBV7-8 and TRBJ1-1, is GAGVSQSPRYKVAKRGQDVALRCDPISGHVSLFWYQQALGQGPEFLTYFQNEAQLDKSGLPSDRFFAERPEGSVSTLKIQRTQQEDSAVYLCASSLDTGLKAFFGQGTRLTVV.

This rearrangement joins TRBV7-9 to TRBJ2-7; possibly TRBD1 for D (6 bases). The CDR3 is 16 residues long. CDR1 SEHNR and CDR2 FQNEAQ come from the germline V gene (reference sequence). V was trimmed by 2 bases and J by 2 bases, leaving 16 bases between them. The CDR3 nucleotides are TGTGCCAGCAGCTTACCAAGGACAGCGGCCCCCTACGAGCAGTACTTC. Translation gives CASSLPRTAAPYEQYF. The complete variable domain, with remaining parts taken from reference TRBV7-9 and TRBJ2-7, reads DTGVSQNPRHKITKRGQNVTFRCDPISEHNRLYWYRQTLGQGPEFLTYFQNEAQLEKSRLLSDRFSAERPKGSFSTLEIQRTEQGDSAMYLCASSLPRTAAPYEQYFGPGTRLTVT.

The sample holds one count of this clone. V and J are TRBV7-8 and TRBJ1-2; the match to TRBD1 covers 9 bases. J lost 3 bases, V lost 5 bases, and 7 bases had no gene match. CDR3 length: 15 amino acids. Looked up from germline, CDR1 is SGHVS and CDR2 is FQNEAQ. CDR3 DNA sequence: TGTGCCAGCAGCCCAGACAGGGGGTCATACTATGGCTACACCTTC. Translated: CASSPDRGSYYGYTF. Filled out from reference TRBV7-8 and TRBJ1-2, the complete variable domain reads GAGVSQSPRYKVAKRGQDVALRCDPISGHVSLFWYQQALGQGPEFLTYFQNEAQLDKSGLPSDRFFAERPEGSVSTLKIQRTQQEDSAVYLCASSPDRGSYYGYTFGSGTRLTVV.

This chain links TRBV6-5 with TRBJ1-5, with D tentatively TRBD1 (5 bases). The CDR3 contains 14 residues. Trimming removed 2 bases from V and 5 bases from J, with 10 bases in between. Per germline, CDR1 MNHEY and CDR2 SVGAGI. The CDR3 DNA reads TGTGCCAGCAGTTACGATGGGGCTTATCAGCCCCAGCATTTT. This encodes CASSYDGAYQPQHF.

V is TRBV5-8 and J is TRBJ2-7; D remains ambiguous. The V gene lost 5 bases and the J gene lost 2 bases, with 8 bases spanning the gap. The length of the CDR3 is 12 residues. The germline CDR1 and CDR2 sequences are SGHTS and YDEGEE. The CDR3 protein is CASRGTPYEQYF. In nucleotides, the CDR3 is TGTGCCAGCAGGGGCACACCCTACGAGCAGTACTTC.

The V and J genes are TRBV7-9 and TRBJ2-1; tentatively, D is TRBD2 (6 bases). Deletions cut 6 bases from V and 1 base from J, with 13 bases between. The CDR3 totals 15 residues. Germline V gives CDR1 SEHNR, CDR2 FQNEAQ (reference sequence). The CDR3 protein is CASRITGDSYNEQFF. The CDR3 coding sequence is TGTGCCAGCAGAATAACGGGGGATTCCTACAATGAGCAGTTCTTC.